This T cell receptor (beta chain) was sequenced during a study of blood T cell repertoires in COVID-19. Study-level information: Acute-phase and convalescent COVID-19 samples originated in the United States, Italy and Spain. PBMCs, B-cell-depleted T cells, or T cells provided the cDNA or gDNA that made up the material.

Authors' data handling: Scientists estimated how many nucleated cells there were by amplifying reference gene primers. Profiled with immunoSEQ multiplex PCR; TCRdb holds only in-frame clones, not every one. The V and J calls and clone size come from that table; D and trimming were worked out from the DNA. The sample lists under 200,000 clones, around 77% seen once, with approximately 7% in the top ten. This CDR3 region has 14 residues. CDR1 and CDR2 from the germline V gene are SQVTM and ANQGSEA. Losses at the gene ends were 7 bases for V and 0 bases for J; bases not matched to a gene: 7. The chain carries TRBV29-1 and TRBJ1-1; TRBD1 matches at 8 bases. The sample taken for sequencing was peripheral blood. The clonotype was recovered from a man aged 65 to 79 with active or convalescent COVID-19. CDR3 region: CSASDRGMNTEAFF. For the CDR3, the DNA is TGCAGCGCCTCCGACAGGGGAATGAACACTGAAGCTTTCTTT. The variable domain in full, with the rest retrieved from reference TRBV29-1 and TRBJ1-1, is SAVISQKPSRDICQRGTSLTIQCQVDSQVTMMFWYRQQPGQSLTLIATANQGSEATYESGFVIDKFPISRPNLTFSTLTVSNMSPEDSSIYLCSASDRGMNTEAFFGQGTRLTVV.